The clone carrying this T cell receptor beta chain has only one observation. The antigen is unknown. Clones were read by immunoSEQ multiplex PCR, and TCRdb kept only the in-frame ones, dropping some. The data contain about 30,000 clones, 81% of them singletons. The data are from a study of PD-1 blockade in classical Hodgkin lymphoma. Time point reported: cycle 4 day 1 (C4D1), after 5 to 7 weeks of nivolumab. All patients relapsed after autologous stem cell transplantation, and brentuximab vedotin exposure varied. Findings and limits, study-wide: Why the repertoires differ is still unclear, perhaps disease activity or prior therapy.

CDR3 size: 11 residues. Per germline, CDR1 MNHEY and CDR2 SMNVEV (reference sequence). V gave up 8 bases and J gave up 3 bases, with 7 bases separating them. The sequence was obtained from a human donor with classical Hodgkin lymphoma. The chain recombines TRBV27 with TRBJ1-1; D is uncertain. The sample here was peripheral blood mononuclear cells (PBMCs), taken before the fourth cycle of nivolumab. The CDR3 bases are TGTGCCAGCGGACTTTACACTGAAGCTTTCTTT. Translating gives CASGLYTEAFF.